These 22 T cell receptor beta chains share one sample of origin, sequenced in a study of T cells in Graves' hyperthyroidism and ophthalmopathy. Amplified regions were TCR beta CDR3 sequences from RNA transcripts. First-round RT-PCR targeting the TCR CDR3 was performed with the HTBI primer set. TCRdb fed the multiplex PCR reads into MiXCR, producing one record per CDR3 protein. The top ten hold over 45% of the sample, which has approximately 570,000 distinct CDR3 sequences, about 20% seen once. The sample was blood. Source of these receptors: a man between 35 and 55 years old with Graves' ophthalmopathy.

This clonotype turned up a few times. V gene TRBV2 combines with J gene TRBJ2-7; D is unresolved. Germline values: CDR1 SNHLY, CDR2 FYNNEI. Trimming stripped 2 bases from V and 7 bases from J, with 6 bases between. The CDR3 sequence is 11 residues long. The DNA for the CDR3 is TGTGCCAGCAGTGAATGGTGGGAGCAGTACTTC. Translated: CASSEWWEQYF. Full variable domain (missing parts from reference TRBV2 and TRBJ2-7): EPEVTQTPSHQVTQMGQEVILRCVPISNHLYFYWYRQILGQKVEFLVSFYNNEISEKSEIFDDQFSVERPDGSNFTLKIRSTKLEDSAMYFCASSEWWEQYFGPGTRLTVT.

This rearrangement joins TRBV29-1 to TRBJ1-4, with a possible D match to TRBD1 (6 bases). CDR3 length: 13 residues. The germline CDR1 and CDR2 sequences are SQVTM and ANQGSEA. Trimming took off 4 bases at V and 4 bases at J, with 10 bases between the two ends. The CDR3, as DNA: TGCAGCGTTGGGGACATCAATAATGAAAAACTGTTTTTT. Its protein product is CSVGDINNEKLFF.

This clonotype was recorded a few times. This chain links TRBV7-3 with TRBJ2-2; a weak D match, TRBD1 (6 bases). Trimming pared 6 bases from V and 1 base from J, leaving 6 bases between. CDR1 is SGHTA and CDR2 is FQGTGA in the germline V gene. This CDR3 has 13 residues. Here the CDR3 DNA reads TGTGCCAGCAGGGACAGGAACACCGGGGAGCTGTTTTTT. It translates to CASRDRNTGELFF.

Ten or more counts support this clonotype. The chain is built from TRBV2 and TRBJ1-1, with D perhaps matching TRBD1 (6 bases). Per germline, CDR1 SNHLY and CDR2 FYNNEI. This CDR3 comprises 14 residues. Trimming shortened V by 3 bases and J by 3 bases, and 11 bases separated the two germline ends. The DNA for the CDR3 is TGTGCCAGCAGTGATCAGGGGCCGGACACTGAAGCTTTCTTT. Translating gives CASSDQGPDTEAFF.

This clonotype was seen only a few times. The gene calls are TRBV7-9 and TRBJ2-1; maybe TRBD2 (6 bases). The V gene lost 5 bases and the J gene lost 5 bases, with 10 bases spanning the gap. This CDR3 comprises 13 residues. Germline CDR1 and CDR2: SEHNR and FQNEAQ (reference sequence). CDR3 protein: CASSTLANNEQFF. The CDR3 coding sequence is TGTGCCAGCAGCACCCTAGCGAACAATGAGCAGTTCTTC.

The chain combines TRBV11-2 with TRBJ2-5; 9 bases line up with TRBD2. After removal of 3 bases from V and 4 bases from J, the junction contained 3 bases not matched to a gene. The CDR3 is made up of 14 amino acids. Germline lookup yields CDR1 SGHAT and CDR2 FQNNGV. The CDR3 coding sequence is TGTGCCAGCAGCTTTAGCGGGAGCCTAGAGACCCAGTACTTC. Its protein product is CASSFSGSLETQYF.

This clonotype appeared a few times. V gene TRBV28 combines with J gene TRBJ2-5; 10 bases map to TRBD1. This CDR3 region has 15 residues. The ends lost 5 bases at V and 3 bases at J; junction bases unmatched: 6. Germline V gene sequence: CDR1 MDHEN, CDR2 SYDVKM. CDR3 amino acids: CASSPLGTGEETQYF. As DNA, the CDR3 is TGTGCCAGCAGTCCCCTCGGGACAGGGGAAGAGACCCAGTACTTC.

The chain is built from TRBV30 and TRBJ1-3, with D possibly TRBD1 on 5 matching bases. The CDR3 extends over 14 amino acids. Looked up from germline, CDR1 is GTSNPN and CDR2 is SVGIG (reference sequence). Trimming took 2 bases from V and 2 from J, leaving 10 bases between them. The chain's CDR3 is CAWSRGLAGNTIYF. The CDR3 DNA reads TGTGCCTGGAGTCGGGGGTTGGCTGGAAACACCATATATTTT.

The sample holds a few counts of this clonotype. The chain uses TRBV19 and TRBJ2-7; D uncertain. The V gene lost 2 bases and the J gene lost 2 bases, with 13 bases spanning the gap. CDR1 and CDR2 from the germline V gene are LNHDA and SQIVND (reference sequence). The CDR3 has 15 residues. The CDR3 nucleotides are TGTGCCAGTAGTATAAGCGCCCCAGGAACCTACGAGCAGTACTTC. Translating it yields CASSISAPGTYEQYF.

This clonotype was seen a handful of times. This chain joins TRBV6-5 and TRBJ2-7; TRBD2 is a possible D gene (6 bases). V was shortened by 4 bases and J by 5 bases, with 18 bases between the two germline ends. This CDR3 is built from 15 residues. Germline values: CDR1 MNHEY, CDR2 SVGAGI. DNA of the CDR3: TGTGCCAGCAGTTCACCGGGACGGGGGTTGGACGAGCAGTACTTC. Protein sequence: CASSSPGRGLDEQYF.

V gene TRBV11-2 combines with J gene TRBJ1-2; 9 bases are shared with TRBD1. The junction had 4 bases not matched to a gene; V was cut back by 1 base and J by 4 bases. Germline V gene data show CDR1 as SGHAT and CDR2 as FQNNGV. This CDR3 has 15 amino acids. CDR3 region: CASSLGQGVVYGYTF. CDR3 DNA: TGTGCCAGCAGCTTAGGACAGGGGGTTGTCTATGGCTACACCTTC. Using reference TRBV11-2 and TRBJ1-2 for the parts outside the CDR3, the full variable domain is EAGVAQSPRYKIIEKRQSVAFWCNPISGHATLYWYQQILGQGPKLLIQFQNNGVVDDSQLPKDRFSAERLKGVDSTLKIQPAKLEDSAVYLCASSLGQGVVYGYTFGSGTRLTVV.

This clonotype was observed a handful of times. The rearrangement links TRBV28 to TRBJ2-7, with D maybe TRBD2 (6 bases). V lost 4 bases, J lost 3 bases, and 13 bases lay in between. Germline V CDR1 and CDR2: MDHEN, SYDVKM. The CDR3 runs 14 residues. The CDR3 coding sequence is TGTGCCAGCAGTTCGATAGCGGAACTCTACGAGCAGTACTTC. Protein sequence: CASSSIAELYEQYF.

The V call is TRBV7-8, the J call TRBJ1-2; D ambiguous. This CDR3 spans 14 amino acids. The germline V gene encodes CDR1 SGHVS and CDR2 FQNEAQ. Trimming stripped 1 base from V and 4 bases from J, with 10 bases between. This chain's CDR3 is CASSLGTGFYGYTF. In DNA form, the CDR3 reads TGTGCCAGCAGCTTAGGGACCGGGTTCTATGGCTACACCTTC.

This clonotype has only a few counts. The rearrangement links TRBV7-2 to TRBJ2-7; TRBD2 matches at 7 bases. The germline CDR1 and CDR2 sequences are SGHTA and FQGNSA. The CDR3 runs to 13 residues. The V and J ends lost 6 bases and 4 bases, in that order; junction bases with no gene match: 6. Here the CDR3 reads CASSFGTIYEQYF. Here the CDR3 DNA reads TGTGCCAGCAGTTTCGGGACTATATACGAGCAGTACTTC.

This rearrangement joins TRBV20-1 to TRBJ2-5, with 7 positions matching TRBD1. Germline CDR1 DFQATT, CDR2 SNEGSKA (reference sequence). The ends lost 5 bases at V and 0 bases at J; junction bases unmatched: 3. The CDR3 runs 13 residues. For the CDR3, the DNA is TGCAGTGCTCGTAGGGGGCACCAAGAGACCCAGTACTTC. Translating gives CSARRGHQETQYF.

This clonotype was seen a few times. The V call is TRBV7-9, the J call TRBJ1-1; no definite D call. Trimming stripped 5 bases from V and 0 bases from J, with 16 bases between. Per the germline V gene, CDR1 is SEHNR and CDR2 is FQNEAQ (reference sequence). The CDR3 runs 16 residues. As DNA, the CDR3 is TGTGCCAGCAGCCGCCTCCCCTCTCAGATGAACACTGAAGCTTTCTTT. Its translation: CASSRLPSQMNTEAFF. The full variable domain, its missing parts supplied by reference TRBV7-9 and TRBJ1-1, is DTGVSQNPRHKITKRGQNVTFRCDPISEHNRLYWYRQTLGQGPEFLTYFQNEAQLEKSRLLSDRFSAERPKGSFSTLEIQRTEQGDSAMYLCASSRLPSQMNTEAFFGQGTRLTVV.

V gene TRBV15 combines with J gene TRBJ2-1; D assignment may be TRBD1 or TRBD2 (5 bases each). V lost 1 base and J lost 6, with 10 bases in between. The CDR3 spans 14 residues. CDR1 LNHNV and CDR2 YYDKDF come from the germline V gene (reference sequence). The CDR3: CATSRVGTGNEQFF. As DNA, the CDR3 is TGTGCCACCAGCAGAGTGGGGACGGGCAATGAGCAGTTCTTC.

The chain links TRBV20-1 to TRBJ2-5, with D perhaps TRBD1 or TRBD2 (5 bases each). CDR1 is DFQATT, CDR2 SNEGSKA, per germline (reference sequence). This CDR3 spans 16 amino acids. V lost 6 bases and J lost 4, with 24 bases in between. CDR3 sequence (DNA): TGCAGTGCCGACACCGCCTTTGGGGGTATTCGAGAGACCCAGTACTTC. Protein sequence: CSADTAFGGIRETQYF.

The chain employs TRBV4-2 and TRBJ2-7, with D possibly TRBD1 on 6 matching bases. The V gene lost 4 bases and the J gene lost 5 bases, with 21 bases spanning the gap. The CDR3 is 16 amino acids. Germline V gives CDR1 LGHNA, CDR2 YNFKEQ. The CDR3 sequence is CASSPDKDSFSHEQYF. CDR3 nucleotide sequence: TGTGCCAGCAGCCCAGACAAGGACAGCTTCAGCCACGAGCAGTACTTC.

Of note for this clonotype: Relative to the germline gene, one junction end is altered; a read error may explain this. The chain uses TRBV10-3 and TRBJ1-2; perhaps TRBD1 as D (6 bases). Germline CDR1 ENHRY, CDR2 SYGVKD. The CDR3 runs to 12 residues. The CDR3 reads CAVRAGVEGYTF. CDR3 coding DNA: TGTGCCGTCAGAGCAGGGGTGGAGGGCTACACCTTC.

Only a few counts were recorded for this clonotype. The V call is TRBV20-1, the J call TRBJ2-5; 9 bases agree with TRBD2. Per the germline V gene, CDR1 is DFQATT and CDR2 is SNEGSKA (reference sequence). The ends lost 5 bases at V and 5 bases at J; junction bases unmatched: 6. This CDR3 is 13 amino acids long. CDR3 sequence: CSAGAGGRETQYF. In DNA, the CDR3 is TGCAGTGCTGGAGCGGGGGGCAGGGAGACCCAGTACTTC.

The chain has TRBV5-6 and TRBJ2-2, with unresolved D. The CDR3 has 12 amino acids. V dropped 4 bases and J dropped 7 bases, with 8 bases sitting between them. Per the germline V gene, CDR1 is SGHDT and CDR2 is YYEEEE. The CDR3 region has the DNA TGTGCCAGCAGCACCCCCAACGGGGAGCTGTTTTTT. It translates to CASSTPNGELFF.